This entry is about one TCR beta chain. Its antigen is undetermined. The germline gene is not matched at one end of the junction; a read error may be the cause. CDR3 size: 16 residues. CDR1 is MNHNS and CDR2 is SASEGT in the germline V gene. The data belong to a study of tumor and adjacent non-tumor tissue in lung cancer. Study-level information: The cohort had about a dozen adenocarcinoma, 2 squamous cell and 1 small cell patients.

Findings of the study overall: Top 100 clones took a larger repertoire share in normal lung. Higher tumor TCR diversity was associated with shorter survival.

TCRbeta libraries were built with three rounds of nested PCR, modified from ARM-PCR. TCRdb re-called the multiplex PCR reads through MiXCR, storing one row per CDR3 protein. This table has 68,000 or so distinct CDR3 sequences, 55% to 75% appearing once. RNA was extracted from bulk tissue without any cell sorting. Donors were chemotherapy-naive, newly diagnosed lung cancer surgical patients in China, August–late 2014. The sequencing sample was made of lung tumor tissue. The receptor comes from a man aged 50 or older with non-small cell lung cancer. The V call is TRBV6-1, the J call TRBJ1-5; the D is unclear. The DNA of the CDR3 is TGTGCCAGCAGTGAATACTGGGCAGGCAACAATGAGCCCCAGCATTTC. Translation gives CASSEYWAGNNEPQHF.